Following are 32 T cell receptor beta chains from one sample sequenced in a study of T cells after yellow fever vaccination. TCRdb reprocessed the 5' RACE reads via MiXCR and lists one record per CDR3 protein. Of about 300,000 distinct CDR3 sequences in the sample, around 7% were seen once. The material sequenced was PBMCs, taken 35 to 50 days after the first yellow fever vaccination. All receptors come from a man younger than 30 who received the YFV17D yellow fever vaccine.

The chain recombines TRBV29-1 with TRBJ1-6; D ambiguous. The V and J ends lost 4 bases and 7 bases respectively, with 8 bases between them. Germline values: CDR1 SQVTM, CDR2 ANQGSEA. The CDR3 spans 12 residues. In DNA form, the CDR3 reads TGCAGCGTTGGGTCTGGGAATTCACCCCTCCACTTT. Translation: CSVGSGNSPLHF.

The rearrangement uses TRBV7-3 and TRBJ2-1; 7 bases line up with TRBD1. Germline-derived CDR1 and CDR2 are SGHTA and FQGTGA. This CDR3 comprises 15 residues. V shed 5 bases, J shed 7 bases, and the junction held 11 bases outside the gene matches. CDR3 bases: TGTGCCAGCAGCCCTGGGACAGCTGAGTTGAATGAGCAGTTCTTC. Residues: CASSPGTAELNEQFF.

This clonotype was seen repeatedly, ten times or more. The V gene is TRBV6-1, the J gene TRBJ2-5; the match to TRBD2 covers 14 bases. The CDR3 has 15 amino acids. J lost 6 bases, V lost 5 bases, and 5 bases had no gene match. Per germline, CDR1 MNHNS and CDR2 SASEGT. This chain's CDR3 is CASSQGLAGVKTQYF. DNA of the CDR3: TGTGCCAGCAGTCAGGGACTAGCGGGGGTGAAGACCCAGTACTTC.

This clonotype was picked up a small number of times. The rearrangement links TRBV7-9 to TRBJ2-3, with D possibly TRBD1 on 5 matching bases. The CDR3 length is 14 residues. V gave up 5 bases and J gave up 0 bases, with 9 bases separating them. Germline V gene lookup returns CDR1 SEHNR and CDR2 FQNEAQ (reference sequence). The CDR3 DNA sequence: TGTGCCAGCAGCATCAGGGCTAGCACAGATACGCAGTATTTT. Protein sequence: CASSIRASTDTQYF.

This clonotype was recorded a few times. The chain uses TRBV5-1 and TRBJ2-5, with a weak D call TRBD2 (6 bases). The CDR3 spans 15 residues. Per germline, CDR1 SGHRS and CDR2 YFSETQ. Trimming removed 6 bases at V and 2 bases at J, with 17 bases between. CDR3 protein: CASNPRISGQETQYF. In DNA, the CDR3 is TGCGCCAGCAACCCGAGAATCAGCGGGCAAGAGACCCAGTACTTC. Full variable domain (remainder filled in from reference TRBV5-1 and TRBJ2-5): KAGVTQTPRYLIKTRGQQVTLSCSPISGHRSVSWYQQTPGQGLQFLFEYFSETQRNKGNFPGRFSGRQFSNSRSEMNVSTLELGDSALYLCASNPRISGQETQYFGPGTRLLVL.

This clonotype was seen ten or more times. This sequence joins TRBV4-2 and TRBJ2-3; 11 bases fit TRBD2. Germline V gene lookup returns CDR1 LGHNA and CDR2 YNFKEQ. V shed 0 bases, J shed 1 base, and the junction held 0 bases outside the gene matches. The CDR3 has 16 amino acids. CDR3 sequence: CASSQEGLAGTDTQYF. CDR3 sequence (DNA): TGTGCCAGCAGCCAAGAGGGACTAGCGGGCACAGATACGCAGTATTTT.

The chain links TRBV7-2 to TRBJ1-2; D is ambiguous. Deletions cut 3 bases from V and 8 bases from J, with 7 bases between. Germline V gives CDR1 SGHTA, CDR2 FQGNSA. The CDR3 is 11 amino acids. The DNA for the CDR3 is TGTGCCAGCAGCTTCTCAGGAGGCTACACCTTC. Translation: CASSFSGGYTF.

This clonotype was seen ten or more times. The CDR3 DNA reads TGTGCCAGCAGTCCTAATGCCCCGACTAGTCCAGAGACCCAGTACTTC. Its protein is CASSPNAPTSPETQYF. The chain uses TRBV7-2 and TRBJ2-5, with a weak D call TRBD2 (6 bases). CDR3 length: 16 amino acids. Trimming removed 6 bases at V and 4 bases at J, with 21 bases between. CDR1 and CDR2 from the germline V gene are SGHTA and FQGNSA.

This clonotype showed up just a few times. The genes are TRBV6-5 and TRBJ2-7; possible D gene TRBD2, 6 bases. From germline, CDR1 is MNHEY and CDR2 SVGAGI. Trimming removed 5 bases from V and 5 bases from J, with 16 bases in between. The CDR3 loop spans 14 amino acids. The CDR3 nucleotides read TGTGCCAGCAGTACATCGACGGGGAGGCACGAGCAGTACTTC. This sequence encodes CASSTSTGRHEQYF.

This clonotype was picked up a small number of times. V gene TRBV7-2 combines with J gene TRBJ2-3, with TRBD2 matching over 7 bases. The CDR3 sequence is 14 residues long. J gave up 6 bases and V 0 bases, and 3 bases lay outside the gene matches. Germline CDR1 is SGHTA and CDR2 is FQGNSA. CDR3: CASSLASGVDTQYF. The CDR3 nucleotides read TGTGCCAGCAGCTTAGCCAGCGGGGTGGATACGCAGTATTTT.

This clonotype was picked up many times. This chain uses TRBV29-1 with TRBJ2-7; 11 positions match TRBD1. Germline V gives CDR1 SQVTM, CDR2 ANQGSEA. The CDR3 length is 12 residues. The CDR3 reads CSAGTGGEEQYF. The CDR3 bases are TGCAGTGCCGGGACAGGGGGAGAAGAGCAGTACTTC.

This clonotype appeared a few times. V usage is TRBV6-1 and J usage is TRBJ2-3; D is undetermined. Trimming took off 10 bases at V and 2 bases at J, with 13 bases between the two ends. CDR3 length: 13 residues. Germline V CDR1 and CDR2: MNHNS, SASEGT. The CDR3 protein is CATQTPLTDTQYF. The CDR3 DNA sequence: TGTGCCACCCAGACCCCCCTCACAGATACGCAGTATTTT.

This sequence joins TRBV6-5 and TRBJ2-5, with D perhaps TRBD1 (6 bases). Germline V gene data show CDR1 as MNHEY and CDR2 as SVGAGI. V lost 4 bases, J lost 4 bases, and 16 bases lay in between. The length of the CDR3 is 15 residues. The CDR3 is CASSSTGTPRETQYF. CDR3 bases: TGTGCCAGCAGTTCGACCGGGACACCCCGAGAGACCCAGTACTTC.

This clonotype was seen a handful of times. CDR3 sequence: CATSRDPAQGANTEAFF. CDR3 bases: TGTGCCACCAGCAGAGATCCGGCACAGGGGGCGAACACTGAAGCTTTCTTT. V usage is TRBV15 and J usage is TRBJ1-1; TRBD1 agrees at 9 bases. With V trimmed by 0 bases and J by 1 base, 6 bases remained unmatched. The germline CDR1 and CDR2 sequences are LNHNV and YYDKDF (reference sequence). This CDR3 is 17 amino acids long.

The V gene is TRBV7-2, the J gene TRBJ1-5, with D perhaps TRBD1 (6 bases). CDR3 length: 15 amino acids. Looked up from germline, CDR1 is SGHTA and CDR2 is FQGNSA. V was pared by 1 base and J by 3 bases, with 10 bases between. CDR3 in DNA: TGTGCCAGCAGCTTAGATAGGGGGGACAATCAGCCCCAGCATTTT. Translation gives CASSLDRGDNQPQHF.

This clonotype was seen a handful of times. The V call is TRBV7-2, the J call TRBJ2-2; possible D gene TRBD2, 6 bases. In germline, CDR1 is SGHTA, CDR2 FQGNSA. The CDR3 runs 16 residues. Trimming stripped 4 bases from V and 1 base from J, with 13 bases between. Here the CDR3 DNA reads TGTGCCAGCAGCTACACCGGGACTTTGAACACCGGGGAGCTGTTTTTT. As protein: CASSYTGTLNTGELFF.

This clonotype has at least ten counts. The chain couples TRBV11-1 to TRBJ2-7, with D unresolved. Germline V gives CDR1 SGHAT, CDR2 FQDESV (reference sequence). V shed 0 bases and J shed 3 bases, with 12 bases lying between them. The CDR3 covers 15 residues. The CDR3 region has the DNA TGTGCCAGCAGCTTAGCGCCAAACGTGAACTACGAGCAGTACGTC. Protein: CASSLAPNVNYEQYV.

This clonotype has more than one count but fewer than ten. The CDR3 spells CASSQDWSGGANFAQFF. The CDR3 DNA is TGCGCCAGCAGCCAAGATTGGAGCGGGGGGGCGAATTTCGCCCAGTTCTTC. The chain carries TRBV4-3 and TRBJ2-1; 10 bases match TRBD2. The CDR3 loop spans 17 amino acids. Trimming at V came to 0 bases and at J to 13 bases, leaving 15 bases not matched to a gene. Germline V gene lookup returns CDR1 LGHNA and CDR2 YSLEER.

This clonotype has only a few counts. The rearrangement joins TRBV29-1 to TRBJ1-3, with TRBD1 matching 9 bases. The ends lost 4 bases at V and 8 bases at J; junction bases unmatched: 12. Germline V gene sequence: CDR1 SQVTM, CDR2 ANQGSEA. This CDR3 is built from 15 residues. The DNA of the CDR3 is TGCAGCGTTGGGGCAACAGGGGGCCGAGGTGACACCATATATTTT. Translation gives CSVGATGGRGDTIYF. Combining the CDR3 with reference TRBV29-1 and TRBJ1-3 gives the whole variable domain SAVISQKPSRDICQRGTSLTIQCQVDSQVTMMFWYRQQPGQSLTLIATANQGSEATYESGFVIDKFPISRPNLTFSTLTVSNMSPEDSSIYLCSVGATGGRGDTIYFGEGSWLTVV.

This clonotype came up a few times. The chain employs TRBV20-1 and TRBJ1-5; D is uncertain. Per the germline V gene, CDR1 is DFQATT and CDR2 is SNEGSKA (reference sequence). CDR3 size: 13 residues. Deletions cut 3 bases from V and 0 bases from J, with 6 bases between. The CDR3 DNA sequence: TGCAGTGCTAGCTCGGTTAGCAATCAGCCCCAGCATTTT. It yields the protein CSASSVSNQPQHF.

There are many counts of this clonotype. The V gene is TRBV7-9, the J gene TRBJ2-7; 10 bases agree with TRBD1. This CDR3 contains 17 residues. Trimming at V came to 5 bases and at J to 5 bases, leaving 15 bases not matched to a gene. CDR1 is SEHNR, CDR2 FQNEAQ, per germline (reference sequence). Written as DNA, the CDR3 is TGTGCCAGCAGCGCCGGGACAGGGGCCCCTCTGGCCCACGAGCAGTACTTC. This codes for CASSAGTGAPLAHEQYF.

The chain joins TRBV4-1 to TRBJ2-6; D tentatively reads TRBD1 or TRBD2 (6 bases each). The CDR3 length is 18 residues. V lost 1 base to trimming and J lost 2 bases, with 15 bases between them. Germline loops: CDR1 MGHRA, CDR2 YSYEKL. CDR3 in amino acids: CASSQGFRGAPGANVLTF. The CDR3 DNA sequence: TGCGCCAGCAGCCAAGGCTTTAGGGGGGCGCCTGGGGCCAACGTCCTGACTTTC.

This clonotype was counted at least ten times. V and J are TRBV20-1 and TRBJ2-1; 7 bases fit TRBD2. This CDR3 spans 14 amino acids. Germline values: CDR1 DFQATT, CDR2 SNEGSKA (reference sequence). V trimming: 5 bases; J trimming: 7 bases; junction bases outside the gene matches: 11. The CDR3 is CSARPLTSLNEQFF. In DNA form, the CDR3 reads TGCAGTGCTCGCCCGCTGACTAGCTTAAATGAGCAGTTCTTC.

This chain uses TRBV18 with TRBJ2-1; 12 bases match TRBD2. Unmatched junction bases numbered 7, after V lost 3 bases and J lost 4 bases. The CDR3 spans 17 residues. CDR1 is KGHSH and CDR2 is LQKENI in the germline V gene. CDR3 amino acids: CASSPPSGGVVYNEQFF. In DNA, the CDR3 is TGTGCCAGCTCACCTCCTAGCGGGGGGGTAGTTTACAATGAGCAGTTCTTC.

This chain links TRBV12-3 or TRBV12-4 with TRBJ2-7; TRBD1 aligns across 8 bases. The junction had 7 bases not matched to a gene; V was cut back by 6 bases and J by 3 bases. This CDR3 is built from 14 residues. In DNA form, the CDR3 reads TGTGCCAGCAGGCCGGGACAGGATTACTACGAGCAGTACTTC. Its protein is CASRPGQDYYEQYF.

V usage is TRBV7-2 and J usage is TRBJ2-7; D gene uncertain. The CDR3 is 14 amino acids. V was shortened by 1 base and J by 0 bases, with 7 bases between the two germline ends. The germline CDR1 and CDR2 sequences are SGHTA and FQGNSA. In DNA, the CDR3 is TGTGCCAGCAGCTTAGAGATTTTCTCCTACGAGCAGTACTTC. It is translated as CASSLEIFSYEQYF.

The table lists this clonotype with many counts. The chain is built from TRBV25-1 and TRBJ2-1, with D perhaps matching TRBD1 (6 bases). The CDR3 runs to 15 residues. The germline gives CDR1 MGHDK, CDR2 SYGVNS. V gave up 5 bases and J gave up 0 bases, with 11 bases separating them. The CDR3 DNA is TGTGCCAGCAGTTTACAGGGAAACTCCTACAATGAGCAGTTCTTC. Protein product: CASSLQGNSYNEQFF.

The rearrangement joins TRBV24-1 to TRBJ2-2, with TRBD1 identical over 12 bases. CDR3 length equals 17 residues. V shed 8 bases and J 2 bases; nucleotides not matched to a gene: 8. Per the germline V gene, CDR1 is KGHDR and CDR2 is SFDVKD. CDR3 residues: CATTPGQGARNTGELFF. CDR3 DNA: TGTGCCACCACTCCGGGACAGGGGGCGAGAAACACCGGGGAGCTGTTTTTT.

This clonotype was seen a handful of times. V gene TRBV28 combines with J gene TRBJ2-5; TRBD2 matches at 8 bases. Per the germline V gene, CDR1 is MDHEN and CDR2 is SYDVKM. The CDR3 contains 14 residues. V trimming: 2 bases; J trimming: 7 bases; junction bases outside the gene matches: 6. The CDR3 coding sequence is TGTGCCAGCAGTTTAGCTAGCGGGCGGGGGACCCAGTACTTC. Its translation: CASSLASGRGTQYF.

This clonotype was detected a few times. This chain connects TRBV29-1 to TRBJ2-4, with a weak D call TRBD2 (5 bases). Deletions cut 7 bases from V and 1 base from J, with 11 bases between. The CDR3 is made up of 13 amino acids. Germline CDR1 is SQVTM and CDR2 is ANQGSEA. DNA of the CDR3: TGCAGCGCGAGAGAGGGCGCCAAAAACATTCAGTACTTC. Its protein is CSAREGAKNIQYF.

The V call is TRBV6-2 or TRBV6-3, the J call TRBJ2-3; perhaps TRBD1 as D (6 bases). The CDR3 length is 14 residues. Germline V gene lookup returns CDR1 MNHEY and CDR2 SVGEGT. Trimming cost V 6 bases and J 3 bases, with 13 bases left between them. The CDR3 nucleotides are TGTGCCAGCAGACGAGGGGGAGAGACAGATACGCAGTATTTT. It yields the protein CASRRGGETDTQYF.

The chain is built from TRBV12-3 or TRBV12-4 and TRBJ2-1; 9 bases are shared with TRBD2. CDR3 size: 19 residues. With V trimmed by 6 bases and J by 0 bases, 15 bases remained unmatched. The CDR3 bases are TGTGCCAGCAGCCCAGAGGGGGGACTAGCCGGAGACTCCTACAATGAGCAGTTCTTC. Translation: CASSPEGGLAGDSYNEQFF.